This TCR beta chain was sequenced during a study of shared clonotypes between healthy human individuals. Study processing details: Quality scores were absent from the junction-only immunoSEQ sequences, so filtering differed. Sequencing was performed with immunoSEQ multiplex PCR; in TCRdb, only in-frame clones are kept and a portion is missing. Clone size and V and J calls were adopted from that table, with D and trimming inferred from the DNA. The sample lists some 660,000 clones; about three quarters were seen once. Only one count was recorded for this clone. Antigen: not known. A far larger clone lies a single base away; this is likely a read error. Within the sample, other DNA sequences also encode this same CDR3. Study-wide results and limits: The four-donor shared clonotypes exceeded non-shared clonotypes in generation probability, with non-shared ones scoring lower.

All the donors were Caucasian adults who lived in Nashville, Tennessee. This receptor was identified in a young woman in good health. Sequencing was done on a sample of memory CD4+ T cells sorted from blood. Subset described: CD45RA-negative fraction.

CDR3 region: CASSLYTDTQYF. In DNA form, the CDR3 reads TGTGCCAGCAGCCTCTACACAGATACGCAGTATTTT. This rearrangement joins TRBV7-2 to TRBJ2-3; no clear D. This CDR3 has 12 amino acids. Trimming cost V 5 bases and J 2 bases, with 5 bases left between them. Germline values: CDR1 SGHTA, CDR2 FQGNSA.